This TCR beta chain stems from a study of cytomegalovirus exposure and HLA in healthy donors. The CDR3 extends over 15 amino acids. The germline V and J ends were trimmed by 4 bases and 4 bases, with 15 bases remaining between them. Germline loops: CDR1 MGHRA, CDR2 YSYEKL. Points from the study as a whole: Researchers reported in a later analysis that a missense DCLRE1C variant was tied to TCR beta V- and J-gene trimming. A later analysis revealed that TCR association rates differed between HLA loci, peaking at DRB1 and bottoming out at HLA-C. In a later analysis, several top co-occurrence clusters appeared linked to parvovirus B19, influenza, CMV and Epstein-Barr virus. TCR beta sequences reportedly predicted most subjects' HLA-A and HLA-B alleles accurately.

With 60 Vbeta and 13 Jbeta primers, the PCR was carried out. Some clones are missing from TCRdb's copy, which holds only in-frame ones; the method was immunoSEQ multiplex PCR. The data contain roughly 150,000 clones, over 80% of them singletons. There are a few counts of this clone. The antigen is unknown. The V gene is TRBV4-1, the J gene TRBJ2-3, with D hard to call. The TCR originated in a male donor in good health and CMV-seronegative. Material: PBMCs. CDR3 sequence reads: CASSPPAGSADTQYF. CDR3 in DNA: TGCGCCAGCAGCCCCCCCGCCGGTAGTGCAGATACGCAGTATTTT.